The present entry profiles one T cell receptor beta chain with its context. Its antigen is as yet unknown. This clone may be a read error of a much larger clone one base away. The data belong to a study of post-analysis software for immune sequencing data. Study-level points and caveats: Compared with controls, patients had more of 4 to 6 TRBV segments, including TRBV5-6, TRBV5-1 and TRBV20-1. The study found significantly lower normalized Chao1 diversity in multiple sclerosis patients than in controls.

There are 15 residues in the CDR3. TCR beta cDNA libraries had unique molecular identifiers. MiXCR was run by TCRdb on the PCR reads, yielding one entry per CDR3 protein. This table holds some 240,000 distinct CDR3 sequences, around 34% found once. The sample was blood. The rearrangement joins TRBV12-3 or TRBV12-4 to TRBJ1-4; no firm D call. The TCR was taken from a girl under 18 with multiple sclerosis. CDR3 residues: CASSLGEGINEKLYF. The CDR3 bases are TGTGCCAGCAGTTTAGGGGAAGGAATTAATGAAAAACTGTATTTT.